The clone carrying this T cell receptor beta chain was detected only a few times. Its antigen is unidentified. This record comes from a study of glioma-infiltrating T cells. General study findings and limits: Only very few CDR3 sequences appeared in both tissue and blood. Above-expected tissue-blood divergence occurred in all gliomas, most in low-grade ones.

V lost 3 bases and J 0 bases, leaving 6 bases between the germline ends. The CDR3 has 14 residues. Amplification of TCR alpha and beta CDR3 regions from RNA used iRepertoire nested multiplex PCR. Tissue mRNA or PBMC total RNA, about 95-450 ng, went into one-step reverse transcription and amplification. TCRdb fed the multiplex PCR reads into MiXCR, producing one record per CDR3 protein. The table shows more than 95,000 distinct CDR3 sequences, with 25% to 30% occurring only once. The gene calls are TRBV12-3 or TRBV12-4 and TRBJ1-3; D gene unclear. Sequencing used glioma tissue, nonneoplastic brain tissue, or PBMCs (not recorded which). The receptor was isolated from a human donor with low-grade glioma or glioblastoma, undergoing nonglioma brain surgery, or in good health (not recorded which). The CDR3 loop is CASSFGSSGNTIYF. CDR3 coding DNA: TGTGCCAGCAGTTTCGGGAGCTCTGGAAACACCATATATTTT.